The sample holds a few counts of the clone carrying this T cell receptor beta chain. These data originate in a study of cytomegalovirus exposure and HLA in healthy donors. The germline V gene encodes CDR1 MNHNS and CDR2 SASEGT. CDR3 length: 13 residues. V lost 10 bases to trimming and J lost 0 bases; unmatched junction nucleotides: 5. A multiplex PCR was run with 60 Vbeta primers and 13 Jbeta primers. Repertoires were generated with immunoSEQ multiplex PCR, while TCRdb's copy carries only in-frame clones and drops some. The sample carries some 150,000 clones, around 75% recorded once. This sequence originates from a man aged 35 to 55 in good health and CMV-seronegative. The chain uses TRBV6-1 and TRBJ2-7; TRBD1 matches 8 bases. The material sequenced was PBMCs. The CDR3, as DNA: TGTGCCACTAGGACAGGGCTCTCCTACGAGCAGTACTTC. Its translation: CATRTGLSYEQYF.